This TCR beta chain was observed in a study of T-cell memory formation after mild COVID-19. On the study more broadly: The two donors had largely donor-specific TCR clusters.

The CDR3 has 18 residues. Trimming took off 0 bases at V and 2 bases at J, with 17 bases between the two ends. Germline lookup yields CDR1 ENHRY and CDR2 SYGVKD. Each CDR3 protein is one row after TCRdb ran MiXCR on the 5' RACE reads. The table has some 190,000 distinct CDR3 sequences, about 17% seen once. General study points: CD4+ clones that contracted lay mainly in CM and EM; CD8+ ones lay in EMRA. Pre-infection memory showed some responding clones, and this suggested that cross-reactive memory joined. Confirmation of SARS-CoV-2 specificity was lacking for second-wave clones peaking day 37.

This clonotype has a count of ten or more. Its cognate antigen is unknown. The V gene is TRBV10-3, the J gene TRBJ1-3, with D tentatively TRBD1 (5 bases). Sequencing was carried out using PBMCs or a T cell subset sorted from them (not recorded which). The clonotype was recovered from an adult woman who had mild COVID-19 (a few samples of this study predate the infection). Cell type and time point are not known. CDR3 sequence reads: CAISESIGTPRTGNTIYF. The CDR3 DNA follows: TGTGCCATCAGTGAGTCGATAGGGACGCCGAGGACTGGAAACACCATATATTTT.